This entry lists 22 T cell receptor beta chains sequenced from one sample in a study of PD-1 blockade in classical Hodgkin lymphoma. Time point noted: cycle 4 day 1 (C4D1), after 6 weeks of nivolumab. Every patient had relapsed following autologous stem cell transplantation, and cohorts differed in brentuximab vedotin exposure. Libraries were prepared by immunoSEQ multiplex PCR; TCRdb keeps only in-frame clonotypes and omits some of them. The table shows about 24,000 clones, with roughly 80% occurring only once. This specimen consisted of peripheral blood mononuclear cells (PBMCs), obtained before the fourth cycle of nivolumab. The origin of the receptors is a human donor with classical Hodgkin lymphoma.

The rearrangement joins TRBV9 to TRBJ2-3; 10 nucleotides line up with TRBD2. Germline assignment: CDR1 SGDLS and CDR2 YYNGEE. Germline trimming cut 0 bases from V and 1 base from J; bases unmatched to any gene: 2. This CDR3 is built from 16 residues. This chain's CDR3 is CASSVVGTSGTDTQYF. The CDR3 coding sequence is TGTGCCAGCAGCGTAGTAGGGACTAGCGGCACAGATACGCAGTATTTT. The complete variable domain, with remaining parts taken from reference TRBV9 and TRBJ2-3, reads DSGVTQTPKHLITATGQRVTLRCSPRSGDLSVYWYQQSLDQGLQFLIQYYNGEERAKGNILERFSAQQFPDLHSELNLSSLELGDSALYFCASSVVGTSGTDTQYFGPGTRLTVL.

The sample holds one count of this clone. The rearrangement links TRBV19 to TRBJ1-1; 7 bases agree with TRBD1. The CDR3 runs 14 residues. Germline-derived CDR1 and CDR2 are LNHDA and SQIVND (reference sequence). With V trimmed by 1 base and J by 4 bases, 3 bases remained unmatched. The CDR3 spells CASSIGQGPTEAFF. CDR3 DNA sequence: TGTGCCAGTAGTATAGGACAGGGTCCCACTGAAGCTTTCTTT.

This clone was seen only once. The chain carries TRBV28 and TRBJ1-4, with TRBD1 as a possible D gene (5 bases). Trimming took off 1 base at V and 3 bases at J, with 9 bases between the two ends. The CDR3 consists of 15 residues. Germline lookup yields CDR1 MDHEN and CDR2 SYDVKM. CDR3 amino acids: CASSLSGDPNEKLFF. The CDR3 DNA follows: TGTGCCAGCAGTTTATCGGGGGATCCTAATGAAAAACTGTTTTTT.

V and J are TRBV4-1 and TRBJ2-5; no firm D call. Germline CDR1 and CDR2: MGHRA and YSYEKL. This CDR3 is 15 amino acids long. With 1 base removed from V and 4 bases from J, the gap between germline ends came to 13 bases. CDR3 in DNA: TGCGCCAGCAGCCAAGTTCCCGAGAGGCCAGAGACCCAGTACTTC. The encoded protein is CASSQVPERPETQYF.

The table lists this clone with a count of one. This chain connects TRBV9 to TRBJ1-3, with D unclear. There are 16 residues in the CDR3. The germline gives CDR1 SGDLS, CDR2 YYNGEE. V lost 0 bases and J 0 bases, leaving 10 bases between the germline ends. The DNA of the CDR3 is TGTGCCAGCAGCGTAGTTGCCCAAAGCTCTGGAAACACCATATATTTT. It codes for CASSVVAQSSGNTIYF.

The CDR3 protein is CASSLGGWNEQFF. The CDR3 region has the DNA TGTGCCAGCAGCTTAGGGGGCTGGAATGAGCAGTTCTTC. The chain combines TRBV7-9 with TRBJ2-1; D may be TRBD1 (5 bases). The CDR3 covers 13 residues. The germline V gene has CDR1 SEHNR and CDR2 FQNEAQ (reference sequence). The V end lost 1 base, the J end lost 7 bases, and 8 bases lay between the germline ends.

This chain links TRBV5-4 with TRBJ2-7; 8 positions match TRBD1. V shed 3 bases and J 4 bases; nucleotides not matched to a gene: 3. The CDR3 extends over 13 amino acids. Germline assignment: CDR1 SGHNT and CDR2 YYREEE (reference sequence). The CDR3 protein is CASSSRGLYEQYF. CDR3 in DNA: TGTGCCAGCAGCTCCAGGGGGCTGTACGAGCAGTACTTC.

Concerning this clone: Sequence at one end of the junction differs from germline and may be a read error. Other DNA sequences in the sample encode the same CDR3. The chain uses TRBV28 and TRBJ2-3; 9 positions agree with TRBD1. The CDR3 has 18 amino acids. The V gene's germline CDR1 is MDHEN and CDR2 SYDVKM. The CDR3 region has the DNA TGCGCCAGCAGCCGCCTTCTACGGACAGGGGCTTTAACAGATACGCAGTATTTT. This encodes CASSRLLRTGALTDTQYF. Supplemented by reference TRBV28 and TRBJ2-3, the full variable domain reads DVKVTQSSRYLVKRTGEKVFLECVQDMDHENMFWYRQDPGLGLRLIYFSYDVKMKEKGDIPEGYSVSREKKERFSLILESASTNQTSMYLCASSRLLRTGALTDTQYFGPGTRLTVL.

CDR3 loop: CASSYGLGDTQYF. The DNA of the CDR3 is TGTGCCAGCAGTTACGGGTTAGGGGATACGCAGTATTTT. This chain joins TRBV27 and TRBJ2-3; D is uncertain. The germline V and J ends were trimmed by 4 bases and 6 bases, with 11 bases remaining between them. Germline V gene lookup returns CDR1 MNHEY and CDR2 SMNVEV (reference sequence). The CDR3 loop spans 13 amino acids.

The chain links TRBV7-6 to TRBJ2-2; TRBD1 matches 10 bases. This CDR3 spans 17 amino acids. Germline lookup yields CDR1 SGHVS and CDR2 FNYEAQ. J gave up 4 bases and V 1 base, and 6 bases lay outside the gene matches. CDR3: CASSLGPDRGITGELFF. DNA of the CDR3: TGTGCCAGCAGCTTAGGACCGGACAGGGGGATCACCGGGGAGCTGTTTTTT. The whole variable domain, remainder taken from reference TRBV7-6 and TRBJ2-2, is GAGVSQSPRYKVTKRGQDVALRCDPISGHVSLYWYRQALGQGPEFLTYFNYEAQQDKSGLPNDRFSAERPEGSISTLTIQRTEQRDSAMYRCASSLGPDRGITGELFFGEGSRLTVL.

CDR3 DNA: TGTGCCAGCAGTCTCACGGCAGGGGTACTAAATACGCAGTATTTT. Protein sequence: CASSLTAGVLNTQYF. The rearrangement uses TRBV27 and TRBJ2-3; D possibly corresponds to TRBD1 (6 bases). V was shortened by 5 bases and J by 7 bases, with 19 bases between the two germline ends. This CDR3 is built from 15 residues. Germline V gene lookup returns CDR1 MNHEY and CDR2 SMNVEV (reference sequence).

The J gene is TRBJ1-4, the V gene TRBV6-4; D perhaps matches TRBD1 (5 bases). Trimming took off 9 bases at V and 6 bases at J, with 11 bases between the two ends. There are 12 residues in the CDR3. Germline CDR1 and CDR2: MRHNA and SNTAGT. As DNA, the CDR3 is TGTGCCAGTCGGGGCCTAGATGAAAAACTGTTTTTT. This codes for CASRGLDEKLFF.

The CDR3 sequence: CASSEYRARNTEAFF. In nucleotides, the CDR3 is TGTGCCAGCTCAGAGTACAGGGCAAGGAACACTGAAGCTTTCTTT. This sequence joins TRBV18 and TRBJ1-1; D is perhaps TRBD1 (6 bases). Germline loops: CDR1 KGHSH, CDR2 LQKENI. CDR3 length: 15 amino acids. Trimming removed 5 bases from V and 1 base from J, with 14 bases in between. The full variable domain, with the rest looked up from reference TRBV18 and TRBJ1-1, is NAGVMQNPRHLVRRRGQEARLRCSPMKGHSHVYWYRQLPEEGLKFMVYLQKENIIDESGMPKERFSAEFPKEGPSILRIQQVVRGDSAAYFCASSEYRARNTEAFFGQGTRLTVV.

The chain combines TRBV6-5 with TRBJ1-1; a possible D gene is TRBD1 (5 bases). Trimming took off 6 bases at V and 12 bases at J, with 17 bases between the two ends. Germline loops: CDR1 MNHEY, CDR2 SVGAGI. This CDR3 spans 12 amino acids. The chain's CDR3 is CASSHGGVGTFF. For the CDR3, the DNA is TGTGCCAGCAGCCACGGGGGGGTCGGGACTTTCTTT.

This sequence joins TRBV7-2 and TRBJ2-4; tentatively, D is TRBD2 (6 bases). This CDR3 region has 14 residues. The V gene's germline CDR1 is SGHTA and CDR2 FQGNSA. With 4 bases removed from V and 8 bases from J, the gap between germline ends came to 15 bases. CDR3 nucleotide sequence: TGTGCCAGCAGCTCCCGGGACTCCTGGGACATTCAGTACTTC. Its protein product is CASSSRDSWDIQYF. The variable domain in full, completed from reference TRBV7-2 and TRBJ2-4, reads GAGVSQSPSNKVTEKGKDVELRCDPISGHTALYWYRQSLGQGLEFLIYFQGNSAPDKSGLPSDRFSAERTGGSVSTLTIQRTQQEDSAVYLCASSSRDSWDIQYFGAGTRLSVL.

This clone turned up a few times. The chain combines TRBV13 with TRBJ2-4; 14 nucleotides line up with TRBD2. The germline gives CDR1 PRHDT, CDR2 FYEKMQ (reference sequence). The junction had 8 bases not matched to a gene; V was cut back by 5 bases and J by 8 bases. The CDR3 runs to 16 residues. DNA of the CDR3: TGTGCCAGCAGCGCCCGACTAGCGGGAGGGGCTTACATTCAGTACTTC. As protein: CASSARLAGGAYIQYF.

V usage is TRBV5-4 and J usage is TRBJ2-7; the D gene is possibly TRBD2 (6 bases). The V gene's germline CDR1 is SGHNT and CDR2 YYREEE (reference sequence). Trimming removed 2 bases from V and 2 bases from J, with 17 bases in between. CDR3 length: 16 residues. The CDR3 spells CASSLPPGTPPYEQYF. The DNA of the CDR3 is TGTGCCAGCAGCTTACCCCCCGGGACTCCTCCCTACGAGCAGTACTTC.

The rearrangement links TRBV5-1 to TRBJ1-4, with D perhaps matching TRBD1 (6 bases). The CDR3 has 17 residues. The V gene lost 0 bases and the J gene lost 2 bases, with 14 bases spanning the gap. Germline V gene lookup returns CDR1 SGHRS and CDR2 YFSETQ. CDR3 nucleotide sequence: TGCGCCAGCAGCTTGGCCATAGGACAGACCACTAATGAAAAACTGTTTTTT. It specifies CASSLAIGQTTNEKLFF.

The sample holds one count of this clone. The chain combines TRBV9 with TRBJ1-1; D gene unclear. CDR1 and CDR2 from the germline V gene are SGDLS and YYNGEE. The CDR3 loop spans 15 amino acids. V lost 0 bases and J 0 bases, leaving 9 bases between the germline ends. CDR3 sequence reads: CASSVGGGMNTEAFF. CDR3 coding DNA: TGTGCCAGCAGCGTAGGTGGCGGCATGAACACTGAAGCTTTCTTT.

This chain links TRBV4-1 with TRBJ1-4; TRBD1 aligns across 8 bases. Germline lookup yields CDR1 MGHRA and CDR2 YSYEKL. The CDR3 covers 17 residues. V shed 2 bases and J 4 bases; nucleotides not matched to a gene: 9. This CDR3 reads CASSQSNRGSVNEKLFF. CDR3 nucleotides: TGCGCCAGCAGCCAATCTAACAGGGGGTCGGTTAATGAAAAACTGTTTTTT.

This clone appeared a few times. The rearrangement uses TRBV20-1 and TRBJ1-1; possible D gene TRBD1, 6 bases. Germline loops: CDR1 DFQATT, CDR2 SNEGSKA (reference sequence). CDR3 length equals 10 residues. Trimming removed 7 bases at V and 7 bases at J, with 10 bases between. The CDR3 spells CSVPTGEAFF. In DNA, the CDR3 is TGCAGTGTTCCGACAGGTGAAGCTTTCTTT.

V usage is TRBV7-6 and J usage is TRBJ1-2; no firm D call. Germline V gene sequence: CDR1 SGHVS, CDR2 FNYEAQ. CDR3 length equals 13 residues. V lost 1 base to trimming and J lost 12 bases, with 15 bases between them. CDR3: CASSLGLLSRHTF. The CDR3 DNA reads TGTGCCAGCAGCTTAGGACTGCTTTCAAGGCACACCTTC.